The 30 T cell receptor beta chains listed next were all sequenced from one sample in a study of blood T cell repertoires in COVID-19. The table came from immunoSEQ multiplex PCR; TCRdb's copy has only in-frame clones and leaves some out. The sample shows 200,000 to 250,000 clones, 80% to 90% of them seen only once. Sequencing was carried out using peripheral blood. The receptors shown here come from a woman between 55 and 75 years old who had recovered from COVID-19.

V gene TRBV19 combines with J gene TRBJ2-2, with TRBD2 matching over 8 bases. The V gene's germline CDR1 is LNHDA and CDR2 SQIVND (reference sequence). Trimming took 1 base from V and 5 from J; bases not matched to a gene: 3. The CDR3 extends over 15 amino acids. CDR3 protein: CASSIGGGITGELFF. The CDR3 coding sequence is TGTGCCAGTAGTATAGGCGGGGGGATAACCGGGGAGCTGTTTTTT. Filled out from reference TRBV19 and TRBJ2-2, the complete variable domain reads DGGITQSPKYLFRKEGQNVTLSCEQNLNHDAMYWYRQDPGQGLRLIYYSQIVNDFQKGDIAEGYSVSREKKESFPLTVTSAQKNPTAFYLCASSIGGGITGELFFGEGSRLTVL.

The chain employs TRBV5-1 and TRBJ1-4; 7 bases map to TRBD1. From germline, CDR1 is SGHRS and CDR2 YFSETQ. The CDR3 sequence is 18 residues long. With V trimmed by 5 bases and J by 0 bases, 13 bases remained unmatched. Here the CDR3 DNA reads TGCGCCAGCAGGAGCCGACAGGGACAGACTGCAACTAATGAAAAACTGTTTTTT. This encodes CASRSRQGQTATNEKLFF.

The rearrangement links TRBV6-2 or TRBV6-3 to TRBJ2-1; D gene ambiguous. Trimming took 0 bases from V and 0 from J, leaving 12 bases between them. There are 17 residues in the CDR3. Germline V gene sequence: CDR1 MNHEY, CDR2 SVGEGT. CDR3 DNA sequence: TGTGCCAGCAGTTACTCGGCAGCGACCAGCTCCTACAATGAGCAGTTCTTC. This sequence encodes CASSYSAATSSYNEQFF.

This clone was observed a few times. The chain's CDR3 is CASSQGNQPQHF. Written as DNA, the CDR3 is TGTGCCAGCAGCCAGGGGAATCAGCCCCAGCATTTT. This rearrangement joins TRBV2 to TRBJ1-5; D may be TRBD1 (6 bases). With 6 bases removed from V and 4 bases from J, the gap between germline ends came to 7 bases. Per germline, CDR1 SNHLY and CDR2 FYNNEI. CDR3 length: 12 amino acids.

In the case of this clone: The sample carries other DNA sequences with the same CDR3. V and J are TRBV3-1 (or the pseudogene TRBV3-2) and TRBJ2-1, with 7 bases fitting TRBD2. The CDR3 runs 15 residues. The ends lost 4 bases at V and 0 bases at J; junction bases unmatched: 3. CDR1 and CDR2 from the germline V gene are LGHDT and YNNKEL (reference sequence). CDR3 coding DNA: TGTGCCAGCAGCCTCCGCGGGGGCTCCTACAATGAGCAGTTCTTC. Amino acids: CASSLRGGSYNEQFF.

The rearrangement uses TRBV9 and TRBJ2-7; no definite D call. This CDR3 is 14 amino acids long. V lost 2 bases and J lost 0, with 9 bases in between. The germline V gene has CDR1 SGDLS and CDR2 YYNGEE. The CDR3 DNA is TGTGCCAGCAGCGTGGCGGCCCGCTCCTACGAGCAGTACTTC. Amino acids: CASSVAARSYEQYF.

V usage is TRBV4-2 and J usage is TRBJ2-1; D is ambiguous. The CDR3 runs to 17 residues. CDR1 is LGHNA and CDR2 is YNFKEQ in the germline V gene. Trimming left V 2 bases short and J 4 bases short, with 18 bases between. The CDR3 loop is CASSQLSVSVTYNEQFF. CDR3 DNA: TGTGCCAGCAGCCAATTATCGGTCAGCGTAACTTACAATGAGCAGTTCTTC.

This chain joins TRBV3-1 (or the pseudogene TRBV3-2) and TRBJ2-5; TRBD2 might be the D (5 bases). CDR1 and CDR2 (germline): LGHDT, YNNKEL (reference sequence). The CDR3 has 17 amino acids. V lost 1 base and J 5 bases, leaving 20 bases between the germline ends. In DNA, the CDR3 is TGTGCCAGCAGCCAAGGGGAGTGGGCGGACCTCCGTGAGACCCAGTACTTC. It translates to CASSQGEWADLRETQYF.

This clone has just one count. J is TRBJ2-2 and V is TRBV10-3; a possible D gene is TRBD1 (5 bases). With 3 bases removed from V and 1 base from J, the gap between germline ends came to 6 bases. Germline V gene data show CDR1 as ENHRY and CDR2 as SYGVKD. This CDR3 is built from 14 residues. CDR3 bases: TGTGCCATCAGTGAAGGGGTGAACACCGGGGAGCTGTTTTTT. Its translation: CAISEGVNTGELFF.

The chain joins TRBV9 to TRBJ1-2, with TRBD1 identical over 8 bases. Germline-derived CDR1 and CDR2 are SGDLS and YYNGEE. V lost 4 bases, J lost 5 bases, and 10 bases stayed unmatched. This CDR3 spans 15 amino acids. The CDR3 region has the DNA TGTGCCAGCAGCCCCCGTAGTGGACAGGGTTATGGCTACACCTTC. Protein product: CASSPRSGQGYGYTF.

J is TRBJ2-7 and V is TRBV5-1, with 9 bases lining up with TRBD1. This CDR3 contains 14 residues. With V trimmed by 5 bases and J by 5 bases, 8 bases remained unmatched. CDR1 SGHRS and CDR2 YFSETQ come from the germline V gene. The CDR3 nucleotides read TGCGCCAGCAGTATGAGGGACAGGGAAGACGAGCAGTACTTC. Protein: CASSMRDREDEQYF.

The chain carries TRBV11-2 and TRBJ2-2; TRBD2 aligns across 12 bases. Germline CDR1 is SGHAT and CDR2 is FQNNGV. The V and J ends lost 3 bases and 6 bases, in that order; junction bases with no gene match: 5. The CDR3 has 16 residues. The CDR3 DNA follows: TGTGCCAGCAGCTTTAAAGGACTAGCGGGGCCCGGGGAGCTGTTTTTT. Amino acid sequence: CASSFKGLAGPGELFF.

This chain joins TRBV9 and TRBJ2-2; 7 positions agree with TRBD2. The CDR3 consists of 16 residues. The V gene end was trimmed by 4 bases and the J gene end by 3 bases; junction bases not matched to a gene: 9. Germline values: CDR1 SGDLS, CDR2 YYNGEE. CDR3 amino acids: CASSPQGAGYTGELFF. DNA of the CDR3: TGTGCCAGCAGCCCCCAAGGAGCGGGGTACACCGGGGAGCTGTTTTTT. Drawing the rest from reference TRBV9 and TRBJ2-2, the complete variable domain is DSGVTQTPKHLITATGQRVTLRCSPRSGDLSVYWYQQSLDQGLQFLIQYYNGEERAKGNILERFSAQQFPDLHSELNLSSLELGDSALYFCASSPQGAGYTGELFFGEGSRLTVL.

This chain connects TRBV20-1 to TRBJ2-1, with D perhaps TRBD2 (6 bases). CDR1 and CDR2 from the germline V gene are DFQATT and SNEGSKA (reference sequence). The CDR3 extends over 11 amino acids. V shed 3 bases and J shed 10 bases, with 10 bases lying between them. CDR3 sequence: CSASPRGEQFF. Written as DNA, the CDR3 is TGCAGTGCTAGCCCACGGGGGGAGCAGTTCTTC.

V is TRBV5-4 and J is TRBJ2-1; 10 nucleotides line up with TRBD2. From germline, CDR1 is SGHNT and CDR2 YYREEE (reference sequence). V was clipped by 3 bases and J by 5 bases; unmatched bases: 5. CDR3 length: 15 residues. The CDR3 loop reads CASSSPSGGNNEQFF. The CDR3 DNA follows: TGTGCCAGCAGCTCTCCTAGCGGGGGAAACAATGAGCAGTTCTTC.

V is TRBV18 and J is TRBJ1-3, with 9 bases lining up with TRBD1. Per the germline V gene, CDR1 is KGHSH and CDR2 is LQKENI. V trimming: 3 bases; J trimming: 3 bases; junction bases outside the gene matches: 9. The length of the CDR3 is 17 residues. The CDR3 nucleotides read TGTGCCAGCTCACCGATGACAGGGGGTAATCTTGGAAACACCATATATTTT. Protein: CASSPMTGGNLGNTIYF.

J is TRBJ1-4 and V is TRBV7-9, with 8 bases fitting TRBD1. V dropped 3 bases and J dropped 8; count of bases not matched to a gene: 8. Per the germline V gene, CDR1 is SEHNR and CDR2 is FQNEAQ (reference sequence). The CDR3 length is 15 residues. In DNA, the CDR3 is TGTGCCAGCAGCTTGCGACAGGGGAGTGGGGAAAAACTGTTTTTT. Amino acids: CASSLRQGSGEKLFF.

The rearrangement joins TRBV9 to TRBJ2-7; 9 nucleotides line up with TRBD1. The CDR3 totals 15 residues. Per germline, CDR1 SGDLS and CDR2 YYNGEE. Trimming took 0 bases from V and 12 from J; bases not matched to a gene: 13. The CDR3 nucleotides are TGTGCCAGCAGCGTAGGTCGGACAGGGGTCCCGCTACTGTACTTC. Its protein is CASSVGRTGVPLLYF.

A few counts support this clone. The CDR3 spells CASSSGLAGGPGYNEQFF. CDR3 DNA sequence: TGCGCCAGCAGCTCTGGACTAGCGGGGGGGCCTGGCTACAATGAGCAGTTCTTC. The chain couples TRBV5-1 to TRBJ2-1, with TRBD2 matching over 15 bases. Germline CDR1 and CDR2: SGHRS and YFSETQ. CDR3 length: 18 amino acids. V trimming: 3 bases; J trimming: 3 bases; junction bases outside the gene matches: 7.

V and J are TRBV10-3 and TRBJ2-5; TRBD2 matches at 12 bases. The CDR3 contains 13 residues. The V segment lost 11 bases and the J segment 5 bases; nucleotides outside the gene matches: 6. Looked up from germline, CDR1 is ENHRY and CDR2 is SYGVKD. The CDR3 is CAAAGTSGETQYF. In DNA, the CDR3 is TGTGCCGCGGCCGGGACTAGCGGGGAGACCCAGTACTTC.

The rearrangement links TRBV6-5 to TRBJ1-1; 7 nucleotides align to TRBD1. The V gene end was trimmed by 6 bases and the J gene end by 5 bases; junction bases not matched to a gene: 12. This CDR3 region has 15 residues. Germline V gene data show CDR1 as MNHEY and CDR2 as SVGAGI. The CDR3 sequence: CASSRTYRGRTEAFF. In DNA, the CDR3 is TGTGCCAGCAGCCGAACCTACAGGGGAAGGACTGAAGCTTTCTTT.

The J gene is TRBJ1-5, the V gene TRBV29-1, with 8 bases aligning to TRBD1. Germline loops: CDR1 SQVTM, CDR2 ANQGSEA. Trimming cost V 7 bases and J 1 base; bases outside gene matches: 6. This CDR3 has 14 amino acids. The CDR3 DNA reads TGCAGCGCCGCGACAGGGGACAGCAATCAGCCCCAGCATTTT. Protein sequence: CSAATGDSNQPQHF.

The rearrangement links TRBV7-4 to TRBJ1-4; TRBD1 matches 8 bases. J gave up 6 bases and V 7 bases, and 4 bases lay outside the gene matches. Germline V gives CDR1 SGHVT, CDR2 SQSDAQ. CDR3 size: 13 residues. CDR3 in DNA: TGTGCCAGCACCCGACAGGGGTATGAAAAACTGTTTTTT. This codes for CASTRQGYEKLFF. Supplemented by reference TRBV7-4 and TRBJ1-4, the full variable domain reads GAGVSQSPRYKVAKRGRDVALRCDSISGHVTLYWYRQTLGQGSEVLTYSQSDAQRDKSGRPSGRFSAERPERSVSTLKIQRTEQGDSAVYLCASTRQGYEKLFFGSGTQLSVL.

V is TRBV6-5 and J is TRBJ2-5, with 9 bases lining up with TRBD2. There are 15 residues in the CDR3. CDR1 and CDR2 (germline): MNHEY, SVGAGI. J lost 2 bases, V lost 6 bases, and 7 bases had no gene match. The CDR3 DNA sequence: TGTGCCAGCAGCGGTAGCGGGGGCTCACAAGAGACCCAGTACTTC. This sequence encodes CASSGSGGSQETQYF.

The CDR3 sequence is CASSLVSGTYEQYF. In DNA form, the CDR3 reads TGCGCCAGCAGCTTGGTTTCAGGGACCTACGAGCAGTACTTC. The chain couples TRBV5-1 to TRBJ2-7, with D possibly being TRBD1 (5 bases). Germline lookup yields CDR1 SGHRS and CDR2 YFSETQ. This CDR3 comprises 14 residues. Trimming removed 0 bases from V and 2 bases from J, with 9 bases in between. Looking up the rest from reference TRBV5-1 and TRBJ2-7 gives the full variable domain: KAGVTQTPRYLIKTRGQQVTLSCSPISGHRSVSWYQQTPGQGLQFLFEYFSETQRNKGNFPGRFSGRQFSNSRSEMNVSTLELGDSALYLCASSLVSGTYEQYFGPGTRLTVT.

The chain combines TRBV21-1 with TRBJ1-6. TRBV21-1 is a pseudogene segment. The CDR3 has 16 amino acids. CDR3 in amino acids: CASSKALIDYNSPLHF. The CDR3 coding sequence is TGTGCCAGCAGCAAAGCGCTAATAGACTATAATTCACCCCTCCACTTT.

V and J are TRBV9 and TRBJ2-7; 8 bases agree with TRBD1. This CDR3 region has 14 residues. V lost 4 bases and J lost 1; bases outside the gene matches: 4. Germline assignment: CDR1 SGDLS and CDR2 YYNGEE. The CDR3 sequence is CASSLQGGSYEQYF. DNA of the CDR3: TGTGCCAGCAGCTTACAGGGGGGATCCTACGAGCAGTACTTC.

The CDR3 protein is CASSPGQDNYRNTEAFF. In DNA form, the CDR3 reads TGTGCCAGCAGTCCCGGACAGGACAACTACAGGAACACTGAAGCTTTCTTT. V is TRBV6-6 and J is TRBJ1-1; TRBD1 matches 7 bases. Per germline, CDR1 MNHNY and CDR2 SVGAGI (reference sequence). Germline trimming cut 5 bases from V and 1 base from J; bases unmatched to any gene: 13. The CDR3 is made up of 17 amino acids.

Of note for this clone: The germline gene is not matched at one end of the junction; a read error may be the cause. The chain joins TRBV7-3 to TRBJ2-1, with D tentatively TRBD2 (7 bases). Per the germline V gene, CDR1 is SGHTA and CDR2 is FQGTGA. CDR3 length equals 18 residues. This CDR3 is CASNLIGGGAYSYNEQFF. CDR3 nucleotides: TGTGCCAGCAACTTAATTGGCGGGGGCGCATACTCCTACAATGAGCAGTTCTTC.

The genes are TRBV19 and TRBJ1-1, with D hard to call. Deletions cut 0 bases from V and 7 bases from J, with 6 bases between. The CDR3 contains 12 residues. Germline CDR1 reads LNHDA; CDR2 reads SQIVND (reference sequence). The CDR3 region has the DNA TGTGCCAGTAGTATAGATCGGGTTGAAGCTTTCTTT. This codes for CASSIDRVEAFF.